This record covers a single T cell receptor (beta chain). The CDR3 sequence is 12 residues long. Trimming removed 2 bases from V and 9 bases from J; junction bases left unmatched: 3. Germline CDR1 and CDR2: GTSNPN and SVGIG (reference sequence). Measured with immunoSEQ multiplex PCR; TCRdb has only the in-frame clones, and not every one. The data contain fewer than 2.5 million clones, under 95% of them singletons. The data derive from a study of shared clonotypes between healthy human individuals. Study in general: Aged between 18 and 49, the donors were a couple of women and three men.

The CD4+ fraction was divided into a CD45RA+ naive subset and a CD45RA-negative memory subset. The receptor was isolated from a man aged 18 to 30 in good health. Some clones in this sample may be carry-over from other donors' samples. The chain links TRBV30 to TRBJ2-5; 10 nucleotides match TRBD2. The sample taken for sequencing was naive CD4+ T cells from PBMCs. Subset given: CD45RA+ positively selected. CDR3 bases: TGTGCCTGGAGTAGAGCGGGAGGGCCCCAGTACTTC. Translated: CAWSRAGGPQYF.